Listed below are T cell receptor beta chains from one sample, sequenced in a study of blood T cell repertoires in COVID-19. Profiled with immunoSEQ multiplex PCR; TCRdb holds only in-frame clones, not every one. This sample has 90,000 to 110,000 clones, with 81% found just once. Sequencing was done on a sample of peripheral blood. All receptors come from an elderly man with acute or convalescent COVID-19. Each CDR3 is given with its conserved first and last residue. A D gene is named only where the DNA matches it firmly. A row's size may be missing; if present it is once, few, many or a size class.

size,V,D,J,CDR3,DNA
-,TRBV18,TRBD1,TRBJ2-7,CASSPQGQGLDEQYF,TGTGCCAGCTCACCACAGGGACAGGGGCTCGACGAGCAGTACTTC
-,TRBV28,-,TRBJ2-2,CASSNGGGYTGELFF,TGTGCCAGCAGCAACGGAGGGGGCTACACCGGGGAGCTGTTTTTT
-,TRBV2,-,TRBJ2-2,CASSEQGTNTGELFF,TGTGCCAGCAGTGAGCAGGGAACGAACACCGGGGAGCTGTTTTTT
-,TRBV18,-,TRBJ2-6,CASSHGGNGANVLTF,TGTGCCAGCTCCCACGGCGGGAATGGGGCCAACGTCCTGACTTTC
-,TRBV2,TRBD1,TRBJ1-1,CASSADTGAKAFF,TGTGCCAGCAGTGCCGACACAGGGGCGAAAGCTTTCTTT
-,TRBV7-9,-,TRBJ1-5,CASSLAQGRPQHF,TGTGCCAGCAGCTTAGCGCAGGGGAGGCCCCAGCATTTT
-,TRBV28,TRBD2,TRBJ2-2,CASSSGNTGELFF,TGTGCCAGCTCTAGCGGTAACACCGGGGAGCTGTTTTTT
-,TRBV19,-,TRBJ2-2,CASSATGQRWNTGELFF,TGTGCCAGTAGTGCCACTGGACAGAGGTGGAACACCGGGGAGCTGTTTTTT
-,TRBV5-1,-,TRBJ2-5,CASSLGGGETQYF,TGCGCCAGCAGCTTGGGAGGAGGGGAGACCCAGTACTTC
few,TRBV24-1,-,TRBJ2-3,CATSDWAGTSTDTQYF,TGTGCCACCAGTGATTGGGCGGGCACTAGCACAGATACGCAGTATTTT
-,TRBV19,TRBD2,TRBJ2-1,CASSATSGSYNEQFF,TGTGCCAGTAGTGCTACTAGCGGCTCCTACAATGAGCAGTTCTTC
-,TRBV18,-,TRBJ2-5,CASSSWTEETQYF,TGTGCCAGCTCATCCTGGACAGAAGAGACCCAGTACTTC
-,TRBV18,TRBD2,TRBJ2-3,CASSLRLAAQGGTDTQYF,TGTGCCAGCTCACTGAGACTAGCGGCCCAAGGAGGCACAGATACGCAGTATTTT
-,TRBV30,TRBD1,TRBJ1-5,CAWSVGGQGAFSNQPQHF,TGTGCCTGGAGCGTAGGGGGACAGGGGGCCTTTAGCAATCAGCCCCAGCATTTT
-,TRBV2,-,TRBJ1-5,CASSRQSGNQPQHF,TGTGCCAGCAGTCGACAGAGTGGCAATCAGCCCCAGCATTTT
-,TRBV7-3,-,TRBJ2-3,CASSLVAVNTDTQYF,TGTGCCAGCAGCTTAGTAGCTGTCAACACAGATACGCAGTATTTT
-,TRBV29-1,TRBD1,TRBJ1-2,CSVDGTGGIGYTF,TGCAGCGTCGACGGGACAGGGGGTATTGGCTACACCTTC
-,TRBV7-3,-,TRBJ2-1,CASSPRPLSYNEQFF,TGTGCCAGCAGCCCCCGTCCACTCTCCTACAATGAGCAGTTCTTC
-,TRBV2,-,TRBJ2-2,CASSRNTGELFF,TGTGCCAGCAGTCGGAACACCGGGGAGCTGTTTTTT
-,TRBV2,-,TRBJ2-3,CASISGLVTDTQYF,TGTGCCAGCATCTCTGGACTGGTCACAGATACGCAGTATTTT
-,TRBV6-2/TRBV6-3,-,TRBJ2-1,CASSYQRYSYNEQFF,TGTGCCAGCAGTTATCAGCGTTACTCCTACAATGAGCAGTTCTTC
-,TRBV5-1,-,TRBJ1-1,CASSLDKIRGAEAFF,TGCGCCAGCAGCTTGGATAAGATCCGCGGCGCTGAAGCTTTCTTT
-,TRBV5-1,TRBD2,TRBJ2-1,CASSWKTSAVSYNEQFF,TGCGCCAGCAGCTGGAAAACTAGCGCCGTCTCCTACAATGAGCAGTTCTTC
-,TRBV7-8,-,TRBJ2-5,CASSPGIRETQYF,TGTGCCAGCAGCCCAGGGATAAGGGAGACCCAGTACTTC
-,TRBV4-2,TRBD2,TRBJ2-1,CASSQGGLAGGPSEQFF,TGTGCCAGCAGCCAAGGGGGACTAGCGGGAGGGCCCAGTGAGCAGTTCTTC
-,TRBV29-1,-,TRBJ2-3,CSGGEDTQYF,TGCAGCGGGGGAGAGGATACGCAGTATTTT
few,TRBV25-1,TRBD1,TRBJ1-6,CASMGQGYSPLHF,TGTGCCAGCATGGGACAGGGGTATTCACCCCTCCACTTT
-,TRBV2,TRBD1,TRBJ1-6,CASSRRGIRQGGMRNSPLHF,TGTGCCAGCAGTAGAAGGGGGATAAGACAGGGAGGAATGAGGAATTCACCCCTCCACTTT
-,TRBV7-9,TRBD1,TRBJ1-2,CASSERTGNGYTF,TGTGCCAGCAGCGAACGGACAGGGAATGGCTACACCTTC
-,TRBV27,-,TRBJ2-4,CASSLAGENIQYF,TGTGCCAGCAGTTTAGCAGGGGAAAACATTCAGTACTTC
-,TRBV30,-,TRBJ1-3,CAWTFRGGRNTIYF,TGTGCCTGGACTTTCCGGGGGGGCCGAAACACCATATATTTT
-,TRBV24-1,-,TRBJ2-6,CATSDSQVGRANVLTF,TGTGCCACCAGTGATTCACAGGTCGGTAGGGCCAACGTCCTGACTTTC
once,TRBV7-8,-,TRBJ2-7,CASSLAGLGGAAYEQYF,TGTGCCAGCAGCTTAGCCGGATTAGGGGGTGCAGCCTACGAGCAGTACTTC
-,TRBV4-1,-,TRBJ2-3,CASSQEGAEDTQYF,TGCGCCAGCAGCCAAGAGGGGGCCGAAGATACGCAGTATTTT
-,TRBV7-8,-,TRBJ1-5,CASSADGRGGNQPQHF,TGTGCCAGCAGCGCGGACGGACGGGGAGGGAATCAGCCCCAGCATTTT
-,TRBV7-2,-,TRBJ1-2,CASSINGGGNYGYTF,TGTGCCAGCAGCATCAATGGGGGAGGGAACTATGGCTACACCTTC
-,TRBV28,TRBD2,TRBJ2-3,CASRALAGGLEAQYF,TGTGCCAGCAGGGCATTAGCGGGAGGGCTAGAGGCGCAGTATTTT
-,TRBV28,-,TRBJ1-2,CASSWSVYGYTF,TGTGCCAGCAGTTGGTCAGTCTATGGCTACACCTTC
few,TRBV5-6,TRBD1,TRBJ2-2,CASSATGGLAGELFF,TGTGCCAGCAGCGCAACAGGGGGTCTCGCCGGGGAGCTGTTTTTT
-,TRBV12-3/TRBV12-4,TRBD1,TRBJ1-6,CASSRDSGSPLHF,TGTGCCAGCAGTCGGGACAGTGGATCACCCCTCCACTTT
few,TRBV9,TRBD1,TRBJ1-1,CASSPRDRGPQRTEAFF,TGTGCCAGCAGCCCACGGGACAGGGGGCCTCAGCGGACTGAAGCTTTCTTT
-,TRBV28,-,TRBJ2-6,CASKTSDSGANVLTF,TGTGCCAGCAAAACCTCAGACTCTGGGGCCAACGTCCTGACTTTC
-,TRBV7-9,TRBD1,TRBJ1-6,CASNRDSISPLHF,TGTGCCAGCAACCGGGACAGCATTTCACCCCTCCACTTT
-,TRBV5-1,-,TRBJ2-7,CASSSYLTGASYEQYF,TGCGCCAGCAGCAGTTACTTAACAGGTGCGTCCTACGAGCAGTACTTC
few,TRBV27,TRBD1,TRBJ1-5,CASSPTDRGSNQPQHF,TGTGCCAGCAGTCCCACGGACAGGGGGTCCAATCAGCCCCAGCATTTT
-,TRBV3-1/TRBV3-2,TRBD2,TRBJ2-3,CASSQDPPLKLAGGTDTQYF,TGTGCCAGCAGCCAAGATCCCCCCCTAAAACTAGCGGGAGGTACAGATACGCAGTATTTT
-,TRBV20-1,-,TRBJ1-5,CSAGNQPQHF,TGCAGTGCCGGCAATCAGCCCCAGCATTTT
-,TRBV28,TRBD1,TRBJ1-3,CASGGPGQGNTIYF,TGTGCCAGCGGAGGGCCGGGACAGGGAAACACCATATATTTT
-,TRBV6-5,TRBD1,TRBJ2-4,CASSHITGGRNIQYF,TGTGCCAGCAGTCATATAACAGGGGGCAGGAACATTCAGTACTTC